This T cell receptor beta chain comes out of a study of blood T cell repertoires in COVID-19. Study at large: The samples span acute and convalescent COVID-19 from the United States, Italy and Spain. PBMCs, B-cell-depleted T cells, or T cells were the source of the cDNA or gDNA that made up the material.

The length of the CDR3 is 13 residues. Between the trimmed V and J ends, which lost 0 bases and 7 bases, there was a span of 9 bases. Germline V CDR1 and CDR2: SGHTA, FQGTGA. As originally analysed: Reference gene primers were amplified, and this amplification served to estimate nucleated cell counts. TCRdb's copy holds only in-frame clones and misses some; the assay was immunoSEQ multiplex PCR. V and J calls and clone size follow that table, whereas D and trimming were derived from the DNA. The repertoire consists of around 300,000 clones, with 80% to 90% occurring once and the leading ten covering under 3.5%.

Material for sequencing was peripheral blood. J is TRBJ2-5 and V is TRBV7-3; a weak D match, TRBD1 (5 bases). This TCR derives from a woman aged 25 to 39 with active or convalescent COVID-19. CDR3 nucleotide sequence: TGTGCCAGCAGCTTAACAGGGGATGGGACCCAGTACTTC. The encoded protein is CASSLTGDGTQYF.